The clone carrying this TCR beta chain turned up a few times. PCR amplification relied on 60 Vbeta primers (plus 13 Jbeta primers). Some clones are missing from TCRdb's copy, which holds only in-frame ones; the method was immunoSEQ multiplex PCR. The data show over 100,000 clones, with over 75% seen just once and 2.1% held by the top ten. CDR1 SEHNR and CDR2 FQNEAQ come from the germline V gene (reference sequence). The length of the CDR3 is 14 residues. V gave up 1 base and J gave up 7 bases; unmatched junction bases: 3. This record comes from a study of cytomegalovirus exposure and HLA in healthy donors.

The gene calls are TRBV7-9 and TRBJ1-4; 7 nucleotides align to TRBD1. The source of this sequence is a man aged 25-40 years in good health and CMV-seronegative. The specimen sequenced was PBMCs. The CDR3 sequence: CASSLGQGGEKLFF. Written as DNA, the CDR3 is TGTGCCAGCAGCTTAGGACAGGGCGGTGAAAAACTGTTTTTT.